This T cell receptor (beta chain) was captured in a study of early T cells in non-severe SARS-CoV-2 infection. Study as a whole: The chains were unpaired, and the sequenced material was bulk RNA from unsorted whole blood.

Whole-study results and caveats: VDJdb matches were skewed toward anti-spike CD8 T cell responses.

Germline V gene sequence: CDR1 MNHEY, CDR2 SVGAGI. V dropped 5 bases and J dropped 8 bases, with 18 bases sitting between them. This CDR3 is 15 amino acids long. The protocol attached unique molecular identifiers to individual cDNA molecules. Using its own MiXCR run on the 5' RACE reads, TCRdb lists one record per CDR3 protein. This sample yields about 110,000 distinct CDR3 sequences, of which around an eighth are seen a single time; 3% to 3.5% belongs to the top ten. This clonotype was counted a few times. Its target is unknown. The chain employs TRBV6-5 and TRBJ1-4; D possibly corresponds to TRBD1 (6 bases). This sequence originates from an adult who was a healthcare worker with PCR-confirmed SARS-CoV-2 infection or an uninfected control (not recorded which). The sequencing sample was made of whole blood. CDR3 sequence reads: CASSAQQGGREKLFF. Here the CDR3 DNA reads TGTGCCAGCAGTGCGCAACAGGGTGGACGGGAAAAACTGTTTTTT.